These 22 T cell receptor beta chains were sequenced from one sample in a study of cytotoxic CD8 clonotypes in ibrutinib-treated CLL. Some clones are missing from TCRdb's copy, which holds only in-frame ones; the method was immunoSEQ multiplex PCR. This sample has about 160,000 clones, with roughly four fifths found just once. The specimen was PBMCs, collected after 24 months of ibrutinib treatment. The receptors were gathered from a human donor with chronic lymphocytic leukemia.

The chain uses TRBV25-1 and TRBJ1-5; D is uncertain. The ends were cut back, 4 bases at V and 0 bases at J, with 16 bases in the middle. Germline assignment: CDR1 MGHDK and CDR2 SYGVNS. This CDR3 has 17 amino acids. CDR3 in amino acids: CASSVRISEYSNQPQHF. CDR3 sequence (DNA): TGTGCCAGCAGTGTCAGGATCTCCGAATATAGCAATCAGCCCCAGCATTTT.

The chain employs TRBV19 and TRBJ2-4; D may be TRBD1 (7 bases). There are 14 residues in the CDR3. V was cut by 4 bases and J by 1 base, with 8 bases left in between. CDR1 is LNHDA and CDR2 is SQIVND in the germline V gene (reference sequence). The CDR3 reads CASSTGGAKNIQYF. The CDR3 DNA follows: TGTGCCAGTAGTACAGGGGGGGCCAAAAACATTCAGTACTTC.

This clone has only one observation. The gene calls are TRBV6-1 and TRBJ1-5, with 7 positions matching TRBD1. The trim removed 6 bases at V and 4 bases at J, leaving 9 bases unmatched. From germline, CDR1 is MNHNS and CDR2 SASEGT. This CDR3 is 15 amino acids long. CDR3 bases: TGTGCCAGCAGCAAAACAGGGGCCTTAAATCAGCCCCAGCATTTT. Amino acid sequence: CASSKTGALNQPQHF.

The chain has TRBV6-6 and TRBJ2-7; D gene unclear. The CDR3 length is 13 residues. Trimming took off 2 bases at V and 3 bases at J, with 8 bases between the two ends. Germline lookup yields CDR1 MNHNY and CDR2 SVGAGI (reference sequence). The CDR3 bases are TGTGCCAGCAGTTACGGCCAACGCTACGAGCAGTACTTC. This encodes CASSYGQRYEQYF.

This chain connects TRBV5-6 to TRBJ1-5; TRBD1 is a possible D gene (5 bases). Trimming took off 2 bases at V and 0 bases at J, with 6 bases between the two ends. Per germline, CDR1 SGHDT and CDR2 YYEEEE. This CDR3 is 14 amino acids long. CDR3 loop: CASSFRDSNQPQHF. In DNA, the CDR3 is TGTGCCAGCAGCTTCAGGGATAGCAATCAGCCCCAGCATTTT. Combining the CDR3 with reference TRBV5-6 and TRBJ1-5 gives the whole variable domain DAGVTQSPTHLIKTRGQQVTLRCSPKSGHDTVSWYQQALGQGPQFIFQYYEEEERQRGNFPDRFSGHQFPNYSSELNVNALLLGDSALYLCASSFRDSNQPQHFGDGTRLSIL.

The V and J genes are TRBV10-2 and TRBJ2-3, with TRBD2 as a possible D gene (6 bases). The CDR3 is made up of 13 amino acids. V lost 6 bases and J 5 bases, leaving 12 bases between the germline ends. Per the germline V gene, CDR1 is WSHSY and CDR2 is SAAADI. The CDR3 nucleotides are TGCGCCAGCAGCAGACGGGGGATAGATACGCAGTATTTT. Translation gives CASSRRGIDTQYF.

The J gene is TRBJ1-5, the V gene TRBV5-3; D remains ambiguous. TRBV5-3 is known as an ORF, though its function is uncertain. Trimming removed 0 bases at V and 2 bases at J, with 9 bases between. The CDR3 is made up of 15 amino acids. In DNA, the CDR3 is TGTGCCAGAAGCTTGGGTGGGGTAGGCAATCAGCCCCAGCATTTT. Its protein is CARSLGGVGNQPQHF.

The J gene is TRBJ1-4, the V gene TRBV7-9; D not certain. CDR3 size: 14 residues. Trimming removed 2 bases at V and 5 bases at J, with 9 bases between. Germline CDR1 SEHNR, CDR2 FQNEAQ (reference sequence). The CDR3 here is CASSLRQDNEKLFF. Here the CDR3 DNA reads TGTGCCAGCAGCTTACGGCAGGACAATGAAAAACTGTTTTTT.

This clone was picked up one time. The gene calls are TRBV27 and TRBJ2-1; the match to TRBD1 covers 9 bases. The CDR3 is 14 residues long. V dropped 8 bases and J dropped 5; count of bases not matched to a gene: 7. Germline CDR1 and CDR2: MNHEY and SMNVEV (reference sequence). The CDR3 nucleotides read TGTGCCAGCTCCCCGGGACAGGGAAACAATGAGCAGTTCTTC. As protein: CASSPGQGNNEQFF.

The rearrangement uses TRBV4-2 and TRBJ2-2, with TRBD1 matching 11 bases. Germline V lookup: CDR1 LGHNA, CDR2 YNFKEQ. V lost 3 bases to trimming and J lost 6 bases; unmatched junction nucleotides: 9. The CDR3 is 17 residues long. CDR3 coding DNA: TGTGCCAGCAGCCAGTCATGGACAGGGGGCGTATCCGGGGAGCTGTTTTTT. Translated: CASSQSWTGGVSGELFF.

The chain uses TRBV7-2 and TRBJ2-2, with 8 bases lining up with TRBD1. CDR3 length equals 16 residues. Germline values: CDR1 SGHTA, CDR2 FQGNSA. The V segment lost 2 bases and the J segment 6 bases; nucleotides outside the gene matches: 8. CDR3 DNA: TGTGCCAGCAGCTTAAGCGGCAGGGGGCGCGCCGGGGAGCTGTTTTTT. Its protein is CASSLSGRGRAGELFF.

The genes are TRBV23-1 and TRBJ2-2, with a possible D match to TRBD2 (5 bases). TRBV23-1 is an open reading frame, and its role is uncertain. This CDR3 has 16 residues. Trimming pared 0 bases from V and 6 bases from J, leaving 14 bases between. The CDR3 is CASSQSRRMRAGELFF. CDR3 DNA sequence: TGCGCCAGCAGTCAATCGAGGAGGATGAGGGCCGGGGAGCTGTTTTTT.

The chain couples TRBV7-2 to TRBJ2-1; no firm D call. Germline V CDR1 and CDR2: SGHTA, FQGNSA. The CDR3 is made up of 12 amino acids. Trimming removed 7 bases at V and 7 bases at J, with 11 bases between. The CDR3 is CASTRASNEQFF. CDR3 nucleotides: TGTGCCAGCACTCGGGCCTCTAATGAGCAGTTCTTC.

In this sample, this clone turned up once. CDR3 in amino acids: CASSSSGLNDEQFF. The CDR3 bases are TGTGCCAGCAGCTCTAGCGGCCTAAACGATGAGCAGTTCTTC. The chain carries TRBV7-9 and TRBJ2-1, with TRBD2 matching 7 bases. The germline CDR1 and CDR2 sequences are SEHNR and FQNEAQ (reference sequence). After removal of 4 bases from V and 8 bases from J, the junction contained 8 bases not matched to a gene. This CDR3 is built from 14 residues.

This chain uses TRBV28 with TRBJ1-2; D is possibly TRBD1 (5 bases). Trimming left V 2 bases short and J 7 bases short, with 17 bases between. CDR1 and CDR2 from the germline V gene are MDHEN and SYDVKM. The CDR3 contains 15 residues. Written as DNA, the CDR3 is TGTGCCAGCAGTTTACCCCGGCGGGGCGGTGGTGGCTACACCTTC. Its protein is CASSLPRRGGGGYTF.

This chain joins TRBV5-6 and TRBJ1-1; tentative D call: TRBD1 (6 bases). This CDR3 region has 14 residues. Germline CDR1 is SGHDT and CDR2 is YYEEEE. The germline V and J ends were trimmed by 2 bases and 6 bases, with 14 bases remaining between them. Here the CDR3 reads CASSLWTVRAEAFF. In nucleotides, the CDR3 is TGTGCCAGCAGCTTATGGACAGTCAGAGCTGAAGCTTTCTTT.

The rearrangement uses TRBV28 and TRBJ1-4; D perhaps matches TRBD1 (5 bases). The length of the CDR3 is 15 residues. Germline lookup yields CDR1 MDHEN and CDR2 SYDVKM. The ends were cut back, 10 bases at V and 0 bases at J, with 15 bases in the middle. The CDR3 DNA is TGTGCCACCATGGACAACCCCGCAACTAATGAAAAACTGTTTTTT. It translates to CATMDNPATNEKLFF.

The rearrangement uses TRBV28 and TRBJ1-1, with D uncertain. The V gene lost 8 bases and the J gene lost 1 base, with 14 bases spanning the gap. The CDR3 runs to 14 residues. The germline gives CDR1 MDHEN, CDR2 SYDVKM. The CDR3 nucleotides read TGTGCCAGCTTCCCTTTTCCGGGGAACACTGAAGCTTTCTTT. Protein sequence: CASFPFPGNTEAFF.

A few counts support this clone. V is TRBV5-1 and J is TRBJ1-4; 8 nucleotides agree with TRBD1. CDR1 is SGHRS, CDR2 YFSETQ, per germline. The length of the CDR3 is 14 residues. J lost 8 bases, V lost 4 bases, and 7 bases had no gene match. The DNA for the CDR3 is TGCGCCAGCAGCCCCCAGGGGGCGGGGGAAAAACTGTTTTTT. Its translation: CASSPQGAGEKLFF.

This sequence joins TRBV19 and TRBJ2-2, with 10 bases that match TRBD1. Trimming cost V 5 bases and J 5 bases; bases outside gene matches: 11. Germline lookup yields CDR1 LNHDA and CDR2 SQIVND (reference sequence). CDR3 length equals 17 residues. The CDR3 protein is CASSVTVDRGQTGELFF. As DNA, the CDR3 is TGTGCCAGTAGTGTTACCGTCGACAGGGGGCAGACCGGGGAGCTGTTTTTT.

V gene TRBV9 combines with J gene TRBJ1-2; possibly TRBD1 for D (5 bases). The germline gives CDR1 SGDLS, CDR2 YYNGEE. The CDR3 covers 12 residues. The V end was cut by 4 bases, the J end by 7 bases, with 11 bases between. CDR3 region: CASSPHGGGYTF. The CDR3 nucleotides are TGTGCCAGCAGCCCGCACGGGGGTGGCTACACCTTC.

The rearrangement uses TRBV5-6 and TRBJ1-1; D unresolved. The CDR3 runs 16 residues. V shed 2 bases and J shed 0 bases, with 14 bases lying between them. Germline lookup yields CDR1 SGHDT and CDR2 YYEEEE. The DNA for the CDR3 is TGTGCCAGCAGCTTTGGGCCCCCCGGGGTGAACACTGAAGCTTTCTTT. Translated: CASSFGPPGVNTEAFF.